What follows are 25 T cell receptor beta chains derived from one specimen sequenced in a study of blood T cell repertoires in COVID-19. The data were produced by immunoSEQ multiplex PCR, yet TCRdb's version contains in-frame clones alone and is incomplete. Of about 180,000 clones listed, roughly four fifths were seen once; the top ten hold roughly 7.1%. The specimen sequenced was peripheral blood. All receptors come from a human donor in a cohort sampled during active COVID-19.

This rearrangement joins TRBV5-4 to TRBJ2-1; 7 bases agree with TRBD1. V lost 5 bases and J lost 4; bases outside the gene matches: 6. This CDR3 is 14 amino acids long. The germline V gene has CDR1 SGHNT and CDR2 YYREEE (reference sequence). CDR3: CASRRQGVYNEQFF. In DNA form, the CDR3 reads TGTGCCAGCAGGCGGCAGGGGGTATACAATGAGCAGTTCTTC.

The chain carries TRBV2 and TRBJ2-1; 12 bases are shared with TRBD2. From germline, CDR1 is SNHLY and CDR2 FYNNEI. V dropped 6 bases and J dropped 5; count of bases not matched to a gene: 5. This CDR3 contains 15 residues. DNA of the CDR3: TGTGCCAGCAGGATAACTAGCGGGGGGCACAATGAGCAGTTCTTC. It is translated as CASRITSGGHNEQFF.

The gene calls are TRBV19 and TRBJ1-2; no definite D call. CDR3 size: 14 residues. Germline V gene sequence: CDR1 LNHDA, CDR2 SQIVND (reference sequence). The germline V and J ends were trimmed by 2 bases and 4 bases, with 11 bases remaining between them. CDR3 residues: CASSIISGPYGYTF. CDR3 coding DNA: TGTGCCAGTAGTATAATCTCAGGCCCCTATGGCTACACCTTC.

The chain joins TRBV24-1 to TRBJ1-1, with a possible D match to TRBD1 (6 bases). Per the germline V gene, CDR1 is KGHDR and CDR2 is SFDVKD. The CDR3 has 15 residues. Deletions cut 9 bases from V and 3 bases from J, with 19 bases between. CDR3 in DNA: TGTGCCACCGGGAGAATTACAGGGACGGACACTGAAGCTTTCTTT. Its protein product is CATGRITGTDTEAFF.

For this clone: Germline is not matched at one junction end, which may reflect a read error. The V and J genes are TRBV4-1 and TRBJ1-1; a weak D match, TRBD1 (6 bases). This CDR3 is 15 amino acids long. Germline V CDR1 and CDR2: MGHRA, YSYEKL. This chain's CDR3 is CTSSLNRELDPEAFF. The CDR3, as DNA: TGCACCAGCAGCCTGAACAGGGAACTAGACCCTGAAGCTTTCTTT.

This clone appeared a single time. V usage is TRBV6-5 and J usage is TRBJ1-2; no firm D call. Trimming shortened V by 5 bases and J by 8 bases, and 12 bases separated the two germline ends. This CDR3 is built from 12 residues. CDR1 and CDR2 from the germline V gene are MNHEY and SVGAGI. The CDR3 loop is CASSRAGAGYTF. CDR3 bases: TGTGCCAGCAGTCGTGCAGGCGCCGGCTACACCTTC.

This sequence joins TRBV19 and TRBJ1-5; D is unresolved. Germline V gene sequence: CDR1 LNHDA, CDR2 SQIVND (reference sequence). The CDR3 length is 14 residues. V lost 6 bases and J lost 0, with 9 bases in between. The CDR3 here is CASRARYSNQPQHF. The DNA for the CDR3 is TGTGCCAGTAGAGCCCGGTATAGCAATCAGCCCCAGCATTTT.

This chain uses TRBV2 with TRBJ2-7, with D perhaps matching TRBD1 (6 bases). The germline V and J ends were trimmed by 3 bases and 2 bases, with 20 bases remaining between them. CDR1 and CDR2 (germline): SNHLY, FYNNEI. This CDR3 contains 17 residues. The CDR3 DNA follows: TGTGCCAGCAGTGAGGGTGCCGGACAGCTCCTTACCTACGAGCAGTACTTC. It codes for CASSEGAGQLLTYEQYF.

The V and J genes are TRBV2 and TRBJ1-1; TRBD1 matches at 8 bases. With V trimmed by 4 bases and J by 7 bases, 14 bases remained unmatched. Germline V gives CDR1 SNHLY, CDR2 FYNNEI. The CDR3 runs to 16 residues. This CDR3 is CASSASDRGGFNEAFF. The CDR3 region has the DNA TGTGCCAGCAGTGCCTCAGACAGGGGCGGATTTAATGAAGCTTTCTTT.

J is TRBJ1-3 and V is TRBV19; no firm D call. The germline V and J ends were trimmed by 7 bases and 0 bases, with 16 bases remaining between them. Germline values: CDR1 LNHDA, CDR2 SQIVND (reference sequence). The CDR3 contains 16 residues. The CDR3 region has the DNA TGTGCCAGTACCTTCTTTCATGCCAGCTCTGGAAACACCATATATTTT. As protein: CASTFFHASSGNTIYF.

The chain links TRBV19 to TRBJ2-1, with 9 bases matching TRBD1. The V segment lost 7 bases and the J segment 8 bases; nucleotides outside the gene matches: 21. CDR1 is LNHDA and CDR2 is SQIVND in the germline V gene (reference sequence). The CDR3 has 18 amino acids. The CDR3 loop is CASTPREGGTGNGDEQFF. The CDR3 nucleotides read TGTGCCAGTACCCCCAGGGAAGGAGGGACAGGGAACGGAGATGAGCAGTTCTTC.

The chain joins TRBV18 to TRBJ1-6, with 9 bases aligning to TRBD1. The V gene's germline CDR1 is KGHSH and CDR2 LQKENI. V trimming: 5 bases; J trimming: 7 bases; junction bases outside the gene matches: 6. This CDR3 contains 15 residues. CDR3 in amino acids: CASSSPGQGNSPLHF. Here the CDR3 DNA reads TGTGCCAGCTCATCGCCGGGACAGGGAAATTCACCCCTCCACTTT.

This chain links TRBV15 with TRBJ1-5; D might be TRBD1 (6 bases). With 0 bases removed from V and 3 bases from J, the gap between germline ends came to 9 bases. CDR1 and CDR2 (germline): LNHNV, YYDKDF (reference sequence). The CDR3 is 15 amino acids. CDR3 bases: TGTGCCACCAGCAGAGAAGGGGGTAACAATCAGCCCCAGCATTTT. Translated, it gives CATSREGGNNQPQHF.

The genes are TRBV6-5 and TRBJ1-2, with a weak D call TRBD1 (6 bases). Germline V gene data show CDR1 as MNHEY and CDR2 as SVGAGI. V dropped 4 bases and J dropped 8 bases, with 20 bases sitting between them. The CDR3 totals 15 residues. The chain's CDR3 is CASSWGRRGEEGYTF. The CDR3 coding sequence is TGTGCCAGCAGTTGGGGGCGCAGGGGAGAGGAAGGCTACACCTTC.

J is TRBJ2-1 and V is TRBV27; D uncertain. V dropped 3 bases and J dropped 4 bases, with 4 bases sitting between them. CDR1 and CDR2 (germline): MNHEY, SMNVEV (reference sequence). This CDR3 is 12 amino acids long. DNA for the CDR3: TGTGCCAGCAGTTTCGGTTACAATGAGCAGTTCTTC. Translated: CASSFGYNEQFF.

The chain joins TRBV5-6 to TRBJ2-7, with 13 bases aligning to TRBD2. The CDR3 runs to 17 residues. Germline loops: CDR1 SGHDT, CDR2 YYEEEE. The trim removed 4 bases at V and 0 bases at J, leaving 7 bases unmatched. This CDR3 reads CASSGTSGAHSSYEQYF. The CDR3 DNA sequence: TGTGCCAGCAGCGGGACTAGCGGGGCCCACTCCTCCTACGAGCAGTACTTC.

The V and J genes are TRBV14 and TRBJ1-2; 7 bases are a match to TRBD1. Germline CDR1 SGHDN, CDR2 FVKESK. With 4 bases clipped from V and 14 bases from J, the junction kept 16 bases outside the gene matches. The CDR3 length is 14 residues. CDR3 loop: CASSRGGQDESWTF. The CDR3 coding sequence is TGTGCCAGCAGCCGCGGAGGACAGGACGAGAGTTGGACCTTC.

The chain couples TRBV11-2 to TRBJ1-6; 9 bases align to TRBD1. The CDR3 has 15 amino acids. Germline V gene sequence: CDR1 SGHAT, CDR2 FQNNGV. Germline trimming cut 1 base from V and 10 bases from J; bases unmatched to any gene: 5. CDR3 region: CASSLVGQGVSPLHF. In DNA, the CDR3 is TGTGCCAGCAGCTTAGTGGGACAGGGTGTCTCACCCCTCCACTTT.

The J gene is TRBJ2-7, the V gene TRBV3-1 (or the pseudogene TRBV3-2), with 14 bases that match TRBD2. Germline V gene sequence: CDR1 LGHDT, CDR2 YNNKEL (reference sequence). Unmatched junction bases numbered 3, after V lost 5 bases and J lost 0 bases. This CDR3 contains 16 residues. CDR3 coding DNA: TGTGCCAGCAGCGAGGGACTAGCGGGGGCCTCCTACGAGCAGTACTTC. Translated, it gives CASSEGLAGASYEQYF.

The V call is TRBV5-1, the J call TRBJ2-1; D is possibly TRBD1 (7 bases). The length of the CDR3 is 17 residues. The V end lost 4 bases, the J end lost 0 bases, and 17 bases lay between the germline ends. Looked up from germline, CDR1 is SGHRS and CDR2 is YFSETQ. CDR3 in amino acids: CASSEGTAGGSYNEQFF. CDR3 nucleotides: TGCGCCAGCAGCGAGGGGACAGCCGGGGGCTCCTACAATGAGCAGTTCTTC.

In regard to this clone: A far bigger clonotype differs at one base, so this is likely a read error. Written as DNA, the CDR3 is TGTGCCAGTAGCAGGACAGGGGACCTTAGCAATCAGCCCCAGCATTTT. Translated: CASSRTGDLSNQPQHF. This chain connects TRBV19 to TRBJ1-5; 9 positions agree with TRBD1. The CDR3 consists of 16 residues. Germline V lookup: CDR1 LNHDA, CDR2 SQIVND (reference sequence). The V and J ends lost 6 bases and 0 bases, in that order; junction bases with no gene match: 6.

The chain joins TRBV7-6 to TRBJ1-4; no clear D. V lost 5 bases to trimming and J lost 2 bases, with 15 bases between them. CDR1 and CDR2 from the germline V gene are SGHVS and FNYEAQ. The CDR3 spans 16 residues. CDR3 nucleotide sequence: TGTGCCAGCAGCCAGCAGCCGGTCGGGACTAATGAAAAACTGTTTTTT. Its translation is CASSQQPVGTNEKLFF.

The J gene is TRBJ2-7, the V gene TRBV6-1; D is perhaps TRBD1 (6 bases). Germline CDR1 reads MNHNS; CDR2 reads SASEGT. V shed 2 bases and J shed 4 bases, with 15 bases lying between them. The length of the CDR3 is 15 residues. CDR3 residues: CASSERGLSVYEQYF. The CDR3 DNA reads TGTGCCAGCAGTGAAAGGGGGTTAAGTGTGTACGAGCAGTACTTC.

DNA of the CDR3: TGTGCCAGCAGCTTGGACAGGACCGGGGAGCTGTTTTTT. Amino acids: CASSLDRTGELFF. The chain recombines TRBV5-4 with TRBJ2-2; a possible D gene is TRBD1 (5 bases). The CDR3 runs 13 residues. The V and J ends lost 0 bases and 5 bases respectively, with 5 bases between them. Germline lookup yields CDR1 SGHNT and CDR2 YYREEE (reference sequence).

The chain couples TRBV5-1 to TRBJ1-4, with 9 bases matching TRBD1. This CDR3 comprises 17 residues. J gave up 8 bases and V 2 bases, and 13 bases lay outside the gene matches. Germline CDR1 and CDR2: SGHRS and YFSETQ. The CDR3 sequence is CASSLTHSGQGDEKLFF. The CDR3 DNA reads as TGCGCCAGCAGCTTAACCCACTCGGGACAGGGAGACGAAAAACTGTTTTTT. Based on the CDR3 plus reference TRBV5-1 and TRBJ1-4, the full variable domain is KAGVTQTPRYLIKTRGQQVTLSCSPISGHRSVSWYQQTPGQGLQFLFEYFSETQRNKGNFPGRFSGRQFSNSRSEMNVSTLELGDSALYLCASSLTHSGQGDEKLFFGSGTQLSVL.